A single T cell receptor (beta chain) is shown here with its context. The CDR3 sequence is 16 residues long. J lost 6 bases, V lost 5 bases, and 6 bases had no gene match. Germline CDR1 is SEHNR and CDR2 is FQNEAQ (reference sequence). This entry is derived from a study of blood T cell repertoires in COVID-19. Here immunoSEQ multiplex PCR was the method, and the copy in TCRdb shows in-frame clones only, minus some. The sample includes 200,000 to 300,000 clones, around 80% of them seen just once. V usage is TRBV7-9 and J usage is TRBJ2-3, with 15 bases fitting TRBD2. Sequenced material: peripheral blood. The sequence was obtained from a man aged 55-75 years with acute or convalescent COVID-19. This chain's CDR3 is CASSPRTSGGVDTQYF. CDR3 nucleotides: TGTGCCAGCAGCCCTCGGACTAGCGGGGGGGTCGATACGCAGTATTTT.